This TCR beta chain was identified during a study of OX40 agonist ivuxolimab in advanced cancers. Study details: A partial response was reached by three patients: one with hepatocellular carcinoma and two with cutaneous melanoma. Findings and limits, study-wide: Low normalized clonal expansion also occurred in some nonresponding patients. There were, on average, more expanded clones in CD8+ T cells than in CD4+. Those patients achieving a partial response at 0.1-3.0 mg/kg showed among the lowest clonal expansion.

Clones were sequenced by immunoSEQ multiplex PCR, and TCRdb holds only the in-frame ones, with some missing. The sample gives over 150,000 clones, 85% to 95% of which show up once; about 0.3% is in the top ten. Turning to this clone: No antigen is known for it.

The germline CDR1 and CDR2 sequences are MNHEY and SVGAGI. V was trimmed by 2 bases and J by 2 bases, leaving 13 bases between them. The CDR3 spans 15 residues. This material consisted of CD4+ or CD8+ T cells sorted from blood, taken in a trial of the OX40 agonist ivuxolimab. V is TRBV6-5 and J is TRBJ2-7; D not resolved. This clonotype originated in an adult with an advanced solid tumor such as melanoma, head and neck, liver or kidney cancer. The DNA for the CDR3 is TGTGCCAGCAGTTACGACACTGTGGGGACCTACGAGCAGTACTTC. Protein: CASSYDTVGTYEQYF.